The 26 T cell receptor beta chains below all came from one sample that was sequenced in a study of blood T cell repertoires in COVID-19. Generated by immunoSEQ multiplex PCR, the TCRdb table keeps only in-frame clones and is missing some. The sample gives roughly 500,000 clones, approximately 89% of which show up once; approximately 0.9% is in the top ten. The material sequenced was peripheral blood. These receptors came from a man younger than 35 with COVID-19, enrolled during active disease.

The gene calls are TRBV20-1 and TRBJ2-5; D is uncertain. Trimming pared 3 bases from V and 5 bases from J, leaving 13 bases between. The length of the CDR3 is 13 residues. CDR1 and CDR2 (germline): DFQATT, SNEGSKA (reference sequence). CDR3 protein: CSASVTARETQYF. The CDR3 DNA sequence: TGCAGTGCTAGTGTTACTGCACGGGAGACCCAGTACTTC.

The chain uses TRBV6-1 and TRBJ1-1, with 9 bases matching TRBD1. The CDR3 covers 16 residues. V lost 2 bases to trimming and J lost 8 bases; unmatched junction nucleotides: 12. Germline loops: CDR1 MNHNS, CDR2 SASEGT. The CDR3 protein is CASSERGITGGEEAFF. The CDR3 nucleotides are TGTGCCAGCAGTGAAAGGGGTATCACAGGGGGCGAGGAAGCTTTCTTT.

This chain joins TRBV2 and TRBJ1-5; 12 bases align to TRBD1. There are 15 residues in the CDR3. The ends lost 4 bases at V and 4 bases at J; junction bases unmatched: 2. From germline, CDR1 is SNHLY and CDR2 FYNNEI. In DNA form, the CDR3 reads TGTGCCAGCAGTGGGGACAGGGGGCCGAATCAGCCCCAGCATTTT. Its protein product is CASSGDRGPNQPQHF.

This chain uses TRBV5-1 with TRBJ2-2; TRBD1 matches 8 bases. Germline trimming cut 3 bases from V and 6 bases from J; bases unmatched to any gene: 7. The CDR3 has 15 residues. From germline, CDR1 is SGHRS and CDR2 YFSETQ. CDR3 sequence (DNA): TGCGCCAGCAGCTGGGACAGGTTAACACCCGGGGAGCTGTTTTTT. Protein sequence: CASSWDRLTPGELFF.

The rearrangement links TRBV19 to TRBJ1-2; the D gene is possibly TRBD1 (5 bases). The CDR3 has 13 amino acids. Germline V CDR1 and CDR2: LNHDA, SQIVND (reference sequence). V lost 10 bases and J lost 0, with 12 bases in between. Written as DNA, the CDR3 is TGTGCCACTTCGACAGCAGCTAACTATGGCTACACCTTC. Residues: CATSTAANYGYTF.

This clone came up a few times. V is TRBV9 and J is TRBJ1-1; D is undetermined. Germline V gene sequence: CDR1 SGDLS, CDR2 YYNGEE. The CDR3 sequence is 13 residues long. The ends were cut back, 1 base at V and 5 bases at J, with 9 bases in the middle. This CDR3 is CASSVKTGTEAFF. The CDR3 nucleotides read TGTGCCAGCAGCGTAAAAACGGGGACTGAAGCTTTCTTT.

The V call is TRBV9, the J call TRBJ1-3; no reliable D call. CDR1 SGDLS and CDR2 YYNGEE come from the germline V gene. V was trimmed by 0 bases and J by 1 base, leaving 8 bases between them. The CDR3 contains 15 residues. The CDR3 loop reads CASSVARGSGNTIYF. CDR3 DNA sequence: TGTGCCAGCAGCGTAGCTCGGGGTTCTGGAAACACCATATATTTT.

This sequence joins TRBV11-1 and TRBJ2-1, with D possibly matching TRBD2 (6 bases). Germline CDR1 reads SGHAT; CDR2 reads FQDESV (reference sequence). This CDR3 region has 17 residues. Trimming shortened V by 0 bases and J by 2 bases, and 14 bases separated the two germline ends. The CDR3 DNA reads TGTGCCAGCAGCTTAGCACGGGACTTACTGACCTACAATGAGCAGTTCTTC. Its translation: CASSLARDLLTYNEQFF.

The gene calls are TRBV5-6 and TRBJ1-3; unclear D gene. Trimming removed 5 bases at V and 0 bases at J, with 9 bases between. The CDR3 runs 14 residues. Germline CDR1 is SGHDT and CDR2 is YYEEEE. CDR3 DNA sequence: TGTGCCAGCAGTTTAGCGGGCTCTGGAAACACCATATATTTT. Its protein is CASSLAGSGNTIYF.

This clone was seen more than once but under ten times. The chain uses TRBV6-2 or TRBV6-3 and TRBJ1-6, with D maybe TRBD1 (6 bases). The CDR3 contains 14 residues. V lost 0 bases and J lost 7, with 7 bases in between. Germline lookup yields CDR1 MNHEY and CDR2 SVGEGT. The CDR3 sequence: CASSYSTGNSPLHF. CDR3 in DNA: TGTGCCAGCAGTTACTCAACAGGGAATTCACCCCTCCACTTT.

V gene TRBV5-1 combines with J gene TRBJ2-3, with D perhaps TRBD2 (7 bases). The CDR3 has 16 amino acids. Germline V lookup: CDR1 SGHRS, CDR2 YFSETQ. The ends were cut back, 0 bases at V and 4 bases at J, with 15 bases in the middle. CDR3 amino acids: CASSLVGDTSADTQYF. In nucleotides, the CDR3 is TGCGCCAGCAGCTTGGTGGGGGACACTAGCGCAGATACGCAGTATTTT.

V is TRBV27 and J is TRBJ1-3; a possible D gene is TRBD1 (6 bases). Germline assignment: CDR1 MNHEY and CDR2 SMNVEV (reference sequence). The ends were cut back, 11 bases at V and 2 bases at J, with 19 bases in the middle. CDR3 length: 15 amino acids. The CDR3 DNA follows: TGTGCCCGCGGGGGGGGCAGGGCGGCTGGAAACACCATATATTTT. Protein sequence: CARGGGRAAGNTIYF.

This sequence joins TRBV29-1 and TRBJ1-1; D ambiguous. The CDR3 spans 13 residues. V lost 6 bases and J lost 5, with 16 bases in between. The germline gives CDR1 SQVTM, CDR2 ANQGSEA. The CDR3 nucleotides read TGCAGCGTGAGTCAGTCCCGGGGTACTGAAGCTTTCTTT. This codes for CSVSQSRGTEAFF.

The V call is TRBV4-2, the J call TRBJ1-6; D not certain. Germline loops: CDR1 LGHNA, CDR2 YNFKEQ. Trimming cost V 0 bases and J 8 bases, with 14 bases left between them. This CDR3 comprises 16 residues. The CDR3 loop reads CASSQDKLRGYSPLHF. In nucleotides, the CDR3 is TGTGCCAGCAGCCAAGACAAACTTCGGGGATATTCACCCCTCCACTTT.

The chain couples TRBV4-1 to TRBJ2-1, with 14 bases matching TRBD2. The CDR3 contains 16 residues. Germline CDR1 and CDR2: MGHRA and YSYEKL. V lost 2 bases and J lost 6; bases outside the gene matches: 3. As DNA, the CDR3 is TGCGCCAGCAGCCAATGGGGGACTAGCGGGGGCAATGAGCAGTTCTTC. It encodes CASSQWGTSGGNEQFF.

V gene TRBV27 combines with J gene TRBJ2-2; D is perhaps TRBD2 (5 bases). V shed 1 base and J shed 3 bases, with 12 bases lying between them. Germline CDR1 is MNHEY and CDR2 is SMNVEV (reference sequence). The CDR3 has 16 residues. CDR3 in amino acids: CASSLLVRAHTGELFF. The CDR3 bases are TGTGCCAGCAGTTTATTAGTGAGGGCCCACACCGGGGAGCTGTTTTTT.

This chain connects TRBV9 to TRBJ1-5; D gene unclear. The germline V gene has CDR1 SGDLS and CDR2 YYNGEE. V dropped 0 bases and J dropped 5 bases, with 12 bases sitting between them. The CDR3 totals 15 residues. The DNA of the CDR3 is TGTGCCAGCAGCGTAGCGGGGAGTTCCGATCAGCCCCAGCATTTT. It specifies CASSVAGSSDQPQHF.

This clone was picked up one time. Other DNA variants within this sample encode the same CDR3. The chain joins TRBV19 to TRBJ2-1; 11 positions match TRBD2. There are 15 residues in the CDR3. V dropped 2 bases and J dropped 5; count of bases not matched to a gene: 2. Germline CDR1 LNHDA, CDR2 SQIVND (reference sequence). The CDR3 here is CASSIQLAGDNEQFF. CDR3 DNA sequence: TGTGCCAGTAGTATACAACTAGCGGGGGACAATGAGCAGTTCTTC.

The chain joins TRBV12-3 or TRBV12-4 to TRBJ1-6; TRBD1 is a possible D gene (6 bases). CDR3 size: 13 residues. Deletions cut 6 bases from V and 7 bases from J, with 10 bases between. This chain's CDR3 is CASSQTGNSPLHF. CDR3 DNA: TGTGCCAGCAGCCAAACAGGGAATTCACCCCTCCACTTT.

The J gene is TRBJ2-1, the V gene TRBV30, with TRBD1 matching 7 bases. The CDR3 loop spans 14 amino acids. Unmatched junction bases numbered 0, after V lost 1 base and J lost 0 bases. Germline CDR1 and CDR2: GTSNPN and SVGIG (reference sequence). The CDR3: CAWSDRGSYNEQFF. The CDR3 bases are TGTGCCTGGAGTGACAGGGGCTCCTACAATGAGCAGTTCTTC.

CDR3 loop: CASSLDRGSYEQYF. The CDR3 DNA reads TGTGCCAGCTCGCTCGACAGGGGATCCTACGAGCAGTACTTC. The chain has TRBV18 and TRBJ2-7; 8 bases align to TRBD1. The ends lost 6 bases at V and 1 base at J; junction bases unmatched: 5. The CDR3 length is 14 residues. Germline V lookup: CDR1 KGHSH, CDR2 LQKENI.

This clone was counted between two and nine times. This chain joins TRBV6-2 or TRBV6-3 and TRBJ1-2; TRBD1 matches 7 bases. The CDR3 covers 14 residues. CDR1 is MNHEY and CDR2 is SVGEGT in the germline V gene. Losses at the gene ends were 4 bases for V and 5 bases for J; bases not matched to a gene: 7. This chain's CDR3 is CASSSGQPPYGYTF. The DNA of the CDR3 is TGTGCCAGCAGTTCGGGACAGCCACCTTATGGCTACACCTTC.

The chain links TRBV2 to TRBJ1-2; tentative D call: TRBD1 (6 bases). The V gene's germline CDR1 is SNHLY and CDR2 FYNNEI. The germline V and J ends were trimmed by 10 bases and 2 bases, with 20 bases remaining between them. CDR3 length: 15 amino acids. This CDR3 reads CATGPLQGGNYGYTF. As DNA, the CDR3 is TGTGCCACGGGGCCTCTACAGGGTGGCAACTATGGCTACACCTTC.

CDR3 coding DNA: TGTGCCAGCAGCCAAGAGGGGGGGACGAACATTCAGTACTTC. It translates to CASSQEGGTNIQYF. J is TRBJ2-4 and V is TRBV3-1 (or the pseudogene TRBV3-2); TRBD2 matches 7 bases. From germline, CDR1 is LGHDT and CDR2 YNNKEL (reference sequence). Trimming took 0 bases from V and 7 from J; bases not matched to a gene: 3. This CDR3 spans 14 amino acids.

The chain employs TRBV15 and TRBJ2-7; D is possibly TRBD2 (6 bases). Trimming took off 0 bases at V and 6 bases at J, with 9 bases between the two ends. The CDR3 covers 13 residues. Germline V gene data show CDR1 as LNHNV and CDR2 as YYDKDF (reference sequence). The CDR3 coding sequence is TGTGCCACCAGCAGAGAAGGAGGGTCCGAGCAGTACTTC. Translation: CATSREGGSEQYF.

The chain links TRBV5-4 to TRBJ2-1; TRBD1 is a possible D gene (6 bases). The CDR3 extends over 15 amino acids. Trimming removed 1 base from V and 2 bases from J, with 10 bases in between. The V gene's germline CDR1 is SGHNT and CDR2 YYREEE (reference sequence). As DNA, the CDR3 is TGTGCCAGCAGCTTGTCACGGACAGCCTACAATGAGCAGTTCTTC. This sequence encodes CASSLSRTAYNEQFF.